A single sample is the source of the 20 T cell receptor beta chains below, sequenced in a study of blood T cells in healthy people across ages. PCR was performed a second time for 7 to 11 cycles using a sample-barcoded 5' primer and a J-beta primer mix. From the 5' RACE reads, TCRdb called clonotypes with MiXCR, one entry per CDR3 protein. The data hold hundreds of thousands of distinct CDR3 sequences, with roughly 60% observed a single time. Sequencing was done on a sample of blood. All receptors derive from a man aged 25 to 45 in good health.

The chain carries TRBV2 and TRBJ2-5, with 11 positions matching TRBD1. The end of the DNA is better explained by TRBJ2-7, so the J call may be wrong. The germline gives CDR1 SNHLY, CDR2 FYNNEI. This CDR3 contains 14 residues. This CDR3 reads CASNAGTGGSEQYF. The CDR3 region has the DNA TGTGCCAGCAACGCCGGGACAGGGGGTTCCGAGCAGTACTTC.

The J gene is TRBJ1-1, the V gene TRBV4-2, with 9 bases aligning to TRBD1. J was trimmed by 5 bases and V by 3 bases; bases with no gene match: 4. This CDR3 has 14 amino acids. Looked up from germline, CDR1 is LGHNA and CDR2 is YNFKEQ. The CDR3 DNA sequence: TGTGCCAGCAGCCAGACAGGGGGAAAGACTGAAGCTTTCTTT. Amino acids: CASSQTGGKTEAFF.

This clonotype has at least ten counts. The chain has TRBV6-5 and TRBJ1-2; D might be TRBD1 (6 bases). The germline V gene encodes CDR1 MNHEY and CDR2 SVGAGI. V lost 6 bases and J 4 bases, leaving 9 bases between the germline ends. The CDR3 spans 12 residues. CDR3 region: CASSPDSYGYTF. The CDR3 nucleotides read TGTGCCAGCAGCCCGGACAGCTATGGCTACACCTTC.

In this sample, this clonotype turned up once. V is TRBV6-1 and J is TRBJ1-1, with D possibly TRBD1 on 5 matching bases. The CDR3 has 17 residues. Germline CDR1 and CDR2: MNHNS and SASEGT. V lost 6 bases and J lost 3, with 23 bases in between. CDR3 sequence: CASREGPRTHFYTEAFF. CDR3 DNA sequence: TGTGCCAGCAGGGAGGGACCGAGGACACACTTTTACACTGAAGCTTTCTTT.

The CDR3 region has the DNA TGTGCCAGCAGCACGACCGGGGGGAGTGAGCAGTTCTTC. Translation gives CASSTTGGSEQFF. The chain couples TRBV9 to TRBJ2-1; 7 bases are shared with TRBD2. The junction had 7 bases not matched to a gene; V was cut back by 4 bases and J by 9 bases. The CDR3 extends over 13 amino acids. Germline V CDR1 and CDR2: SGDLS, YYNGEE.

The count of this clonotype is one. The chain joins TRBV5-6 to TRBJ1-2, with D tentatively TRBD1 (5 bases). Per the germline V gene, CDR1 is SGHDT and CDR2 is YYEEEE. This CDR3 is built from 15 residues. V was pared by 4 bases and J by 2 bases, with 15 bases between. The CDR3 loop is CASSPWGRPNYGYTF. The CDR3 DNA is TGTGCCAGCAGCCCGTGGGGCCGACCCAACTATGGCTACACCTTC.

The chain couples TRBV4-2 to TRBJ2-7; 10 nucleotides align to TRBD2. The CDR3 covers 17 residues. Germline CDR1 and CDR2: LGHNA and YNFKEQ. The junction had 6 bases not matched to a gene; V was cut back by 1 base and J by 0 bases. This chain's CDR3 is CASSQVGTSGNSYEQYF. The CDR3 nucleotides read TGTGCCAGCAGCCAAGTGGGTACTAGCGGGAACTCCTACGAGCAGTACTTC.

This chain uses TRBV20-1 with TRBJ2-7, with D possibly matching TRBD1 (6 bases). There are 14 residues in the CDR3. V was cut by 1 base and J by 2 bases, with 12 bases left in between. The germline V gene has CDR1 DFQATT and CDR2 SNEGSKA (reference sequence). The CDR3 sequence: CSARAPQGTYEQYF. For the CDR3, the DNA is TGCAGTGCTAGAGCTCCTCAGGGGACCTACGAGCAGTACTTC.

CDR3 in amino acids: CASSVGGTGNEQYF. The CDR3 DNA sequence: TGTGCCAGCAGCGTAGGAGGGACAGGGAACGAGCAGTACTTC. V usage is TRBV9 and J usage is TRBJ2-7; 9 bases are shared with TRBD1. V lost 0 bases, J lost 5 bases, and 3 bases stayed unmatched. The CDR3 has 14 residues. Germline lookup yields CDR1 SGDLS and CDR2 YYNGEE.

This clonotype appeared a few times. V gene TRBV20-1 combines with J gene TRBJ2-1; D unclear. Germline CDR1 is DFQATT and CDR2 is SNEGSKA (reference sequence). The V and J ends lost 6 bases and 6 bases respectively, with 15 bases between them. The CDR3 runs to 13 residues. The CDR3 coding sequence is TGCAGTGCCCTGCTCGACACACTCAATGAGCAGTTCTTC. Residues: CSALLDTLNEQFF.

This clonotype was seen only a few times. The chain couples TRBV7-2 to TRBJ2-7; the match to TRBD2 covers 7 bases. The CDR3 consists of 13 residues. V gave up 2 bases and J gave up 5 bases; unmatched junction bases: 3. Germline values: CDR1 SGHTA, CDR2 FQGNSA. CDR3 in amino acids: CASSLRGGDEQYF. DNA of the CDR3: TGTGCCAGCAGCTTACGGGGAGGGGACGAGCAGTACTTC.

This rearrangement joins TRBV20-1 to TRBJ2-1; no clear D gene. CDR1 is DFQATT, CDR2 SNEGSKA, per germline (reference sequence). The CDR3 spans 13 residues. V lost 3 bases and J lost 11, with 17 bases in between. The CDR3 DNA sequence: TGCAGTGCTAGTACCCCGGCAAGGGATAAGCAGTTCTTC. It yields the protein CSASTPARDKQFF.

The rearrangement links TRBV25-1 to TRBJ1-1; D perhaps matches TRBD1 (5 bases). CDR1 MGHDK and CDR2 SYGVNS come from the germline V gene. CDR3 size: 14 residues. Trimming pared 8 bases from V and 6 bases from J, leaving 19 bases between. The CDR3 sequence is CASVGGWGVAEAFF. The CDR3 DNA reads as TGTGCCAGCGTGGGGGGGTGGGGGGTCGCTGAAGCTTTCTTT.

The chain employs TRBV6-2 or TRBV6-3 and TRBJ2-1, with 8 bases that match TRBD2. V shed 7 bases, J shed 3 bases, and the junction held 8 bases outside the gene matches. CDR3 length: 15 amino acids. Germline CDR1 reads MNHEY; CDR2 reads SVGEGT. CDR3 loop: CASISEREFYNEQFF. The CDR3 DNA reads TGTGCCAGCATATCAGAGCGGGAGTTCTACAATGAGCAGTTCTTC.

This chain connects TRBV15 to TRBJ2-4, with 7 bases matching TRBD2. The J call may not be correct, given that the DNA end is closer to TRBJ2-7. The CDR3 contains 11 residues. Germline CDR1 LNHNV, CDR2 YYDKDF (reference sequence). The CDR3, as DNA: TGTGCCACTCAGCGGGGTCACGAGCAGTACTTC. As protein: CATQRGHEQYF.

This clonotype was counted between two and nine times. The chain joins TRBV18 to TRBJ2-7, with D possibly called TRBD1 or TRBD2 (5 bases each). Trimming took 5 bases from V and 3 from J, leaving 14 bases between them. CDR1 KGHSH and CDR2 LQKENI come from the germline V gene. This CDR3 spans 14 amino acids. The CDR3 loop is CASSSQGGGYEQYF. In DNA, the CDR3 is TGTGCCAGCTCAAGCCAGGGTGGAGGCTACGAGCAGTACTTC.

This clonotype was counted a few times. The J gene is TRBJ2-7, the V gene TRBV4-3, with TRBD1 identical over 9 bases. Germline assignment: CDR1 LGHNA and CDR2 YSLEER. Unmatched junction bases numbered 10, after V lost 0 bases and J lost 4 bases. CDR3 length equals 17 residues. CDR3 DNA sequence: TGCGCCAGCAGCCAAGAACCCGGCGGGACAGGGTGGTACGAGCAGTACTTC. Encoded protein: CASSQEPGGTGWYEQYF.

The chain couples TRBV15 to TRBJ2-3; D may be TRBD1 (6 bases). Germline CDR1 LNHNV, CDR2 YYDKDF (reference sequence). The CDR3 is 15 residues long. Trimming stripped 5 bases from V and 4 bases from J, with 16 bases between. The CDR3 loop reads CATSVQGFHSDTQYF. In DNA form, the CDR3 reads TGTGCCACCAGCGTTCAGGGGTTTCATTCAGATACGCAGTATTTT.

The rearrangement links TRBV11-2 to TRBJ2-6, with D unclear. V dropped 9 bases and J dropped 5 bases, with 5 bases sitting between them. The CDR3 loop spans 11 amino acids. The germline CDR1 and CDR2 sequences are SGHAT and FQNNGV. The CDR3 sequence is CASQWANVLTF. In nucleotides, the CDR3 is TGTGCCAGTCAGTGGGCCAACGTCCTGACTTTC.

The V and J genes are TRBV12-3 or TRBV12-4 and TRBJ2-5; the D call may be TRBD1 or TRBD2 (5 bases each). Near its end, the DNA agrees better with TRBJ2-7, so the J call may be wrong. The CDR3 length is 15 residues. DNA for the CDR3: TGTGCCAGCAGTCCCCGGACAAGAGGGGCAACCGAGCAGTACTTC. Its translation: CASSPRTRGATEQYF.